The 32 T cell receptor beta chains reported below all come from one sample, sequenced in a study of shared clonotypes between healthy human individuals. TCRdb keeps only in-frame clones here, not all; method: immunoSEQ multiplex PCR. The top ten hold approximately 0.44% of the sample, which has some 1,600,000 clones, 98% seen once. The material sequenced was naive CD4+ T cells sorted from blood. As for subset: CD45RA+ positively selected. These receptors came from a man under 40 in good health.

The rearrangement uses TRBV28 and TRBJ1-4, with D possibly being TRBD1 (6 bases). CDR1 is MDHEN, CDR2 SYDVKM, per germline. This CDR3 has 14 residues. Deletions cut 3 bases from V and 8 bases from J, with 13 bases between. The CDR3 DNA reads as TGTGCCAGCAGTTTCCGGACAGTGAACGAAAAACTGTTTTTT. Protein: CASSFRTVNEKLFF. The entire variable domain, with the rest obtained from reference TRBV28 and TRBJ1-4, is as follows: DVKVTQSSRYLVKRTGEKVFLECVQDMDHENMFWYRQDPGLGLRLIYFSYDVKMKEKGDIPEGYSVSREKKERFSLILESASTNQTSMYLCASSFRTVNEKLFFGSGTQLSVL.

DNA of the CDR3: TGTGCCAGCCTTTCCCCCCGGGGAAGCTCCTACGAGCAGTACTTC. Protein: CASLSPRGSSYEQYF. This chain uses TRBV28 with TRBJ2-7, with D perhaps TRBD2 (5 bases). Looked up from germline, CDR1 is MDHEN and CDR2 is SYDVKM. The CDR3 totals 15 residues. Trimming shortened V by 8 bases and J by 0 bases, and 17 bases separated the two germline ends.

In the case of this clone: This specimen includes other DNA sequences encoding the same CDR3. This sequence joins TRBV5-5 and TRBJ2-7, with 7 bases matching TRBD1. CDR1 is SGHKS, CDR2 YYEKEE, per germline (reference sequence). CDR3 length: 14 amino acids. The trim removed 0 bases at V and 1 base at J, leaving 1 base unmatched. The CDR3 is CASSLAGGSYEQYF. CDR3 DNA: TGTGCCAGCAGCTTGGCAGGGGGATCCTACGAGCAGTACTTC.

The chain couples TRBV5-4 to TRBJ2-2; TRBD1 is a possible D gene (5 bases). Trimming took off 4 bases at V and 6 bases at J, with 10 bases between the two ends. The CDR3 runs to 13 residues. Germline loops: CDR1 SGHNT, CDR2 YYREEE (reference sequence). In nucleotides, the CDR3 is TGTGCCAGCAGCGCTCAGGGTTCCGGGGAGCTGTTTTTT. It is translated as CASSAQGSGELFF.

J is TRBJ2-1 and V is TRBV18; TRBD2 is a possible D gene (6 bases). The CDR3 is made up of 18 amino acids. Per the germline V gene, CDR1 is KGHSH and CDR2 is LQKENI. V dropped 6 bases and J dropped 6 bases, with 27 bases sitting between them. The CDR3 coding sequence is TGTGCCAGCTCCCAAGTCTTTGCGGGAAACGAATATCGCAATGAGCAGTTCTTC. As protein: CASSQVFAGNEYRNEQFF.

The chain recombines TRBV7-2 with TRBJ1-1, with D possibly being TRBD1 (5 bases). This CDR3 region has 14 residues. V lost 6 bases and J 6 bases, leaving 17 bases between the germline ends. CDR1 and CDR2 from the germline V gene are SGHTA and FQGNSA. The CDR3 DNA reads TGTGCCAGCAGACAAGACAGTAGGATGTCTGAAGCTTTCTTT. Translating it yields CASRQDSRMSEAFF.

The J gene is TRBJ2-5, the V gene TRBV27; 8 bases align to TRBD1. The germline gives CDR1 MNHEY, CDR2 SMNVEV (reference sequence). V shed 3 bases, J shed 5 bases, and the junction held 5 bases outside the gene matches. CDR3 length equals 14 residues. The CDR3 sequence is CASSLRQGWETQYF. The DNA of the CDR3 is TGTGCCAGCAGTTTGAGACAGGGGTGGGAGACCCAGTACTTC.

In DNA, the CDR3 is TGTGCCAGCACCGCTATGATGAACACTGAAGCTTTCTTT. Amino acids: CASTAMMNTEAFF. V gene TRBV14 combines with J gene TRBJ1-1, with D hard to call. CDR3 length: 13 amino acids. The germline V gene has CDR1 SGHDN and CDR2 FVKESK. Deletions cut 7 bases from V and 0 bases from J, with 9 bases between.

V and J are TRBV28 and TRBJ1-5, with D tentatively TRBD1 (5 bases). This CDR3 is 15 amino acids long. V was cut by 2 bases and J by 7 bases, with 15 bases left in between. CDR1 is MDHEN and CDR2 is SYDVKM in the germline V gene. The CDR3 reads CASSLGGVLLQPQHF. CDR3 coding DNA: TGTGCCAGCAGTTTAGGGGGGGTACTATTACAGCCCCAGCATTTT.

The chain is built from TRBV5-1 and TRBJ2-5, with 13 bases that match TRBD2. This CDR3 region has 19 residues. Germline loops: CDR1 SGHRS, CDR2 YFSETQ. J lost 4 bases, V lost 4 bases, and 16 bases had no gene match. The DNA of the CDR3 is TGCGCCAGCAGCACTCACCTACTAGCGGGAGGGGGATTCGGAGAGACCCAGTACTTC. Translation gives CASSTHLLAGGGFGETQYF. Complete variable domain (other parts from reference TRBV5-1 and TRBJ2-5): KAGVTQTPRYLIKTRGQQVTLSCSPISGHRSVSWYQQTPGQGLQFLFEYFSETQRNKGNFPGRFSGRQFSNSRSEMNVSTLELGDSALYLCASSTHLLAGGGFGETQYFGPGTRLLVL.

The chain is built from TRBV7-9 and TRBJ2-5; D perhaps matches TRBD1 (7 bases). The DNA end lines up better with TRBJ2-7; the J call may be wrong. This CDR3 is built from 16 residues. CDR1 SEHNR and CDR2 FQNEAQ come from the germline V gene (reference sequence). The CDR3 coding sequence is TGTGCCAGCAGATCGTCCAGGGGGACTGAGACCTACGAGCAGTACTTC. Translating it yields CASRSSRGTETYEQYF.

The chain employs TRBV10-2 and TRBJ2-2; 13 nucleotides line up with TRBD2. After removal of 4 bases from V and 4 bases from J, the junction contained 9 bases not matched to a gene. CDR3 length: 18 residues. Germline-derived CDR1 and CDR2 are WSHSY and SAAADI. The CDR3 bases are TGCGCCAGCAGTGCAACAGGGGGACTAGCGGGAAGCACCGGGGAGCTGTTTTTT. Translation: CASSATGGLAGSTGELFF.

The V call is TRBV18, the J call TRBJ1-4; D is possibly TRBD1 (6 bases). CDR1 is KGHSH and CDR2 is LQKENI in the germline V gene. Between the trimmed V and J ends, which lost 5 bases and 8 bases, there was a span of 15 bases. This CDR3 has 14 amino acids. The CDR3: CASSESGAQEKLFF. CDR3 DNA: TGTGCCAGCTCAGAGTCAGGGGCGCAGGAAAAACTGTTTTTT.

In this sample, this clone turned up once. The rearrangement joins TRBV11-2 to TRBJ2-3; D is uncertain. The CDR3 totals 15 residues. Trimming took off 1 base at V and 6 bases at J, with 14 bases between the two ends. CDR1 is SGHAT and CDR2 is FQNNGV in the germline V gene. CDR3 residues: CASSLAKGGRDTQYF. CDR3 DNA sequence: TGTGCCAGCAGCTTAGCTAAGGGCGGTCGGGATACGCAGTATTTT.

The chain is built from TRBV2 and TRBJ2-1; 8 nucleotides line up with TRBD2. Germline assignment: CDR1 SNHLY and CDR2 FYNNEI. Trimming cost V 8 bases and J 4 bases; bases outside gene matches: 4. The CDR3 sequence is 13 residues long. CDR3 bases: TGTGCCAGCGAGGAGCGGGAGTACAATGAGCAGTTCTTC. It translates to CASEEREYNEQFF.

This chain links TRBV27 with TRBJ2-7; D is unclear. There are 13 residues in the CDR3. The germline V gene has CDR1 MNHEY and CDR2 SMNVEV (reference sequence). Trimming left V 4 bases short and J 1 base short, with 8 bases between. This chain's CDR3 is CASSYRFSYEQYF. CDR3 DNA: TGTGCCAGCAGTTACCGATTTTCCTACGAGCAGTACTTC.

The chain uses TRBV6-6 and TRBJ2-1; 7 bases align to TRBD2. V dropped 0 bases and J dropped 2; count of bases not matched to a gene: 4. Germline V CDR1 and CDR2: MNHNY, SVGAGI (reference sequence). This CDR3 has 16 amino acids. The CDR3 DNA reads as TGTGCCAGCAGTTACTCCGCGGGAGAGGCCTACAATGAGCAGTTCTTC. Protein product: CASSYSAGEAYNEQFF.

This clone was picked up one time. The gene calls are TRBV2 and TRBJ2-7, with D perhaps matching TRBD2 (6 bases). From germline, CDR1 is SNHLY and CDR2 FYNNEI. The CDR3 is made up of 14 amino acids. In DNA, the CDR3 is TGTGCTAGCGGCAGGGACGGGAGTCCCCTGGAGCAGTACTTC. Residues: CASGRDGSPLEQYF.

V and J are TRBV5-4 and TRBJ2-7, with 9 bases lining up with TRBD2. Trimming removed 2 bases from V and 4 bases from J; junction bases left unmatched: 1. CDR3 length: 13 amino acids. Germline V gene lookup returns CDR1 SGHNT and CDR2 YYREEE (reference sequence). CDR3 region: CASSFSGRYEQYF. CDR3 nucleotides: TGTGCCAGCAGCTTTAGCGGGAGATACGAGCAGTACTTC. The full variable domain, completed using reference TRBV5-4 and TRBJ2-7, is ETGVTQSPTHLIKTRGQQVTLRCSSQSGHNTVSWYQQALGQGPQFIFQYYREEENGRGNFPPRFSGLQFPNYSSELNVNALELDDSALYLCASSFSGRYEQYFGPGTRLTVT.

This chain connects TRBV6-6 to TRBJ1-5; D ambiguous. Trimming left V 4 bases short and J 3 bases short, with 10 bases between. Germline assignment: CDR1 MNHNY and CDR2 SVGAGI (reference sequence). This CDR3 region has 14 residues. The CDR3 nucleotides read TGTGCCAGCAGTTTCCCCGAATCCAATCAGCCCCAGCATTTT. This encodes CASSFPESNQPQHF.

The chain uses TRBV5-1 and TRBJ2-6; D gene unclear. The CDR3 runs 14 residues. V was shortened by 6 bases and J by 0 bases, with 7 bases between the two germline ends. Germline CDR1 is SGHRS and CDR2 is YFSETQ. The CDR3: CASKENSGANVLTF. The CDR3, as DNA: TGCGCCAGCAAGGAAAACTCTGGGGCCAACGTCCTGACTTTC.

The chain combines TRBV6-6 with TRBJ2-3; TRBD2 aligns across 8 bases. Germline CDR1 and CDR2: MNHNY and SVGAGI (reference sequence). This CDR3 has 14 residues. V dropped 9 bases and J dropped 4; count of bases not matched to a gene: 9. The CDR3 bases are TGTGCCAGTTTCGGGAGGGGCCTAGCAGATACGCAGTATTTT. Residues: CASFGRGLADTQYF.

The rearrangement links TRBV30 to TRBJ2-6; 7 positions agree with TRBD1. The CDR3 length is 15 residues. The V segment lost 4 bases and the J segment 0 bases; nucleotides outside the gene matches: 3. The germline V gene has CDR1 GTSNPN and CDR2 SVGIG (reference sequence). The CDR3, as DNA: TGTGCCTGGAAGACAGGGAACTCTGGGGCCAACGTCCTGACTTTC. It is translated as CAWKTGNSGANVLTF.

V is TRBV30 and J is TRBJ1-2; a possible D gene is TRBD1 (5 bases). Germline V gene data show CDR1 as GTSNPN and CDR2 as SVGIG (reference sequence). Trimming cost V 0 bases and J 4 bases, with 15 bases left between them. The CDR3 length is 15 residues. Here the CDR3 DNA reads TGTGCCTGGAGTGTGGTGGCAGGGCACGTCTATGGCTACACCTTC. Its translation: CAWSVVAGHVYGYTF.

CDR3 in amino acids: CASSPSPYPSSYEQYF. In DNA form, the CDR3 reads TGTGCCAGCAGTCCTAGCCCGTACCCGAGCTCCTACGAGCAGTACTTC. The J gene is TRBJ2-7, the V gene TRBV7-2; perhaps TRBD2 as D (5 bases). Trimming shortened V by 6 bases and J by 0 bases, and 18 bases separated the two germline ends. CDR3 length equals 16 residues. Germline lookup yields CDR1 SGHTA and CDR2 FQGNSA.

The chain joins TRBV14 to TRBJ2-5; D is undetermined. Germline values: CDR1 SGHDN, CDR2 FVKESK. Trimming left V 4 bases short and J 3 bases short, with 3 bases between. CDR3 length: 11 amino acids. For the CDR3, the DNA is TGTGCCAGCAGCCCCAAAGAGACCCAGTACTTC. This codes for CASSPKETQYF.

The chain uses TRBV7-9 and TRBJ2-1; TRBD1 might be the D (6 bases). V was pared by 3 bases and J by 8 bases, with 8 bases between. CDR3 size: 12 residues. CDR1 and CDR2 (germline): SEHNR, FQNEAQ (reference sequence). As DNA, the CDR3 is TGTGCCAGCAGCTTTCGACAGGATGAGCAGTTCTTC. Amino acid sequence: CASSFRQDEQFF. The whole variable domain, filled in from reference TRBV7-9 and TRBJ2-1, reads DTGVSQNPRHKITKRGQNVTFRCDPISEHNRLYWYRQTLGQGPEFLTYFQNEAQLEKSRLLSDRFSAERPKGSFSTLEIQRTEQGDSAMYLCASSFRQDEQFFGPGTRLTVL.

V is TRBV9 and J is TRBJ2-1, with 8 bases aligning to TRBD1. Germline V gene lookup returns CDR1 SGDLS and CDR2 YYNGEE. Trimming cost V 4 bases and J 10 bases; bases outside gene matches: 13. The CDR3 extends over 15 amino acids. The CDR3 region has the DNA TGTGCCAGCAGCCTCACGCAGGGGGCTCCTTTCGAGCAGTTCTTC. The encoded protein is CASSLTQGAPFEQFF.

The chain recombines TRBV29-1 with TRBJ2-1; possible D gene TRBD1, 5 bases. The V end lost 4 bases, the J end lost 9 bases, and 22 bases lay between the germline ends. Germline-derived CDR1 and CDR2 are SQVTM and ANQGSEA. The CDR3 extends over 15 amino acids. The CDR3 DNA is TGCAGCGTTGTCTTGACAGCCGACGTTGGGCGTGAGCAGTTCTTC. Protein product: CSVVLTADVGREQFF.

The chain couples TRBV19 to TRBJ2-2; TRBD1 is a possible D gene (6 bases). CDR1 is LNHDA and CDR2 is SQIVND in the germline V gene (reference sequence). The CDR3 is 16 amino acids. The V end was cut by 5 bases, the J end by 5 bases, with 18 bases between. The CDR3 protein is CASSHTTGSGTGELFF. The CDR3 nucleotides are TGTGCCAGTAGTCATACAACAGGGTCTGGGACCGGGGAGCTGTTTTTT.

The V and J genes are TRBV7-9 and TRBJ1-1, with TRBD1 as a possible D gene (5 bases). Germline lookup yields CDR1 SEHNR and CDR2 FQNEAQ (reference sequence). The CDR3 totals 16 residues. V was shortened by 1 base and J by 5 bases, with 17 bases between the two germline ends. The CDR3 here is CASSLGIWGYPTEAFF. CDR3 DNA sequence: TGTGCCAGCAGCTTAGGGATCTGGGGGTACCCAACTGAAGCTTTCTTT.

In this sample, this clone turned up once. This chain's CDR3 is CASSPVVQGIPEAFF. Written as DNA, the CDR3 is TGTGCCAGCAGCCCGGTAGTGCAGGGGATCCCTGAAGCTTTCTTT. The chain has TRBV7-6 and TRBJ1-1, with D tentatively TRBD1 (6 bases). The CDR3 is 15 residues long. Germline lookup yields CDR1 SGHVS and CDR2 FNYEAQ. V dropped 5 bases and J dropped 6 bases, with 19 bases sitting between them.